The 4 T cell receptor beta chains given below trace back to one sample, sequenced in a study of CD8 T cells in ankylosing spondylitis. General observations from the study: A motif in TCR beta, a set of under ten highly homologous variants, appeared characteristic of ankylosing spondylitis blood.

TCRdb analysed the 5' RACE reads with MiXCR anew, one entry per CDR3 protein. Here the sample spans fewer than 550,000 distinct CDR3 sequences, approximately 5% being singletons. Their antigens remain unidentified. Sequencing was done on a sample of blood, either unsorted or a sorted T cell fraction (not recorded which). All receptors come from a male donor with ankylosing spondylitis.

This clonotype was counted at least ten times. This chain joins TRBV4-3 and TRBJ2-3; no clear D. V dropped 3 bases and J dropped 5 bases, with 15 bases sitting between them. Germline V gene data show CDR1 as LGHNA and CDR2 as YSLEER. The CDR3 is 15 residues long. The CDR3 DNA sequence: TGCGCCAGCAGCCAGGCGGTCGGCGGTGGAGATACGCAGTATTTT. It yields the protein CASSQAVGGGDTQYF.

This clonotype appeared many times. CDR3 nucleotides: TGTGCCAGCTCACCACTCACCACAGATACGCAGTATTTT. Translation: CASSPLTTDTQYF. The genes are TRBV18 and TRBJ2-3; no firm D call. The germline CDR1 and CDR2 sequences are KGHSH and LQKENI. The V end was cut by 1 base, the J end by 2 bases, with 4 bases between. The CDR3 spans 13 residues.

Many counts were recorded for this clonotype. The chain carries TRBV29-1 and TRBJ2-7; D is undetermined. V was pared by 6 bases and J by 4 bases, with 10 bases between. Germline CDR1 and CDR2: SQVTM and ANQGSEA. The CDR3 is 11 amino acids. The DNA for the CDR3 is TGCAGCGTGAGGAGCTTATACGAGCAGTACTTC. As protein: CSVRSLYEQYF.

This clonotype was seen many times. V gene TRBV5-1 combines with J gene TRBJ2-2, with 12 bases matching TRBD1. Germline V lookup: CDR1 SGHRS, CDR2 YFSETQ. The CDR3 length is 17 residues. The V gene end was trimmed by 0 bases and the J gene end by 4 bases; junction bases not matched to a gene: 4. The CDR3 reads CASSLGTGQGATGELFF. Written as DNA, the CDR3 is TGCGCCAGCAGCTTGGGAACGGGACAGGGGGCCACCGGGGAGCTGTTTTTT.